The 4 T cell receptor beta chains given below trace back to one sample, sequenced in a study of cytotoxic CD8 clonotypes in ibrutinib-treated CLL. Sequenced by immunoSEQ multiplex PCR; TCRdb stores in-frame clones only, minus some. The table lists under 200,000 clones, around 84% of them singletons, with approximately 2% in the top ten. The material sequenced was PBMCs, taken after 12 months of ibrutinib treatment. The origin of the receptors is a human donor with chronic lymphocytic leukemia.

The V and J genes are TRBV27 and TRBJ1-2; 8 nucleotides agree with TRBD1. Germline V CDR1 and CDR2: MNHEY, SMNVEV (reference sequence). The CDR3 sequence is 14 residues long. V shed 3 bases, J shed 4 bases, and the junction held 4 bases outside the gene matches. This CDR3 reads CASSLTGERYGYTF. CDR3 nucleotide sequence: TGTGCCAGCAGTTTGACAGGGGAGCGCTATGGCTACACCTTC.

This sequence joins TRBV7-8 and TRBJ1-2, with a weak D call TRBD1 (5 bases). Germline values: CDR1 SGHVS, CDR2 FQNEAQ. The CDR3 loop spans 18 amino acids. V lost 4 bases, J lost 4 bases, and 25 bases lay in between. Here the CDR3 reads CASSSPGAPGGLAYGYTF. CDR3 nucleotide sequence: TGTGCCAGCAGCTCACCGGGTGCTCCGGGGGGGTTGGCCTATGGCTACACCTTC. The variable domain in full, completed from reference TRBV7-8 and TRBJ1-2, reads GAGVSQSPRYKVAKRGQDVALRCDPISGHVSLFWYQQALGQGPEFLTYFQNEAQLDKSGLPSDRFFAERPEGSVSTLKIQRTQQEDSAVYLCASSSPGAPGGLAYGYTFGSGTRLTVV.

The rearrangement joins TRBV5-5 to TRBJ2-2; 15 bases map to TRBD2. V trimming: 4 bases; J trimming: 0 bases; junction bases outside the gene matches: 4. The CDR3 covers 18 residues. Looked up from germline, CDR1 is SGHKS and CDR2 is YYEKEE (reference sequence). CDR3 amino acids: CASSTGLAGGPNTGELFF. CDR3 DNA: TGTGCCAGCAGCACAGGACTAGCGGGGGGGCCGAACACCGGGGAGCTGTTTTTT.

The chain couples TRBV7-9 to TRBJ2-7; possible D gene TRBD2, 5 bases. Per germline, CDR1 SEHNR and CDR2 FQNEAQ (reference sequence). The CDR3 covers 15 residues. V lost 1 base and J 1 base, leaving 11 bases between the germline ends. CDR3 sequence (DNA): TGTGCCAGCAGCTTAGGCGGGTCTCTTTCCTACGAGCAGTACTTC. Translation gives CASSLGGSLSYEQYF.